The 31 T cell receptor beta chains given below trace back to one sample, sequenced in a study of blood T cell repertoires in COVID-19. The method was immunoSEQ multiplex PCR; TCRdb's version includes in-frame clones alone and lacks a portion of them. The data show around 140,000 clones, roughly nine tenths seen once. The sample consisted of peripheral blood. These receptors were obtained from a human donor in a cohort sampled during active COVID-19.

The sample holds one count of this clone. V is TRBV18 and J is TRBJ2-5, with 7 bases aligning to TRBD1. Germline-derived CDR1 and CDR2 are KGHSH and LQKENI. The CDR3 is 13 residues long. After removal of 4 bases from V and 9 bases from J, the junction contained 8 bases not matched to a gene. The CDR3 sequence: CASSQGAQGAQYF. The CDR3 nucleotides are TGTGCCAGCTCACAGGGGGCCCAGGGAGCCCAGTACTTC.

CDR3 coding DNA: TGTGCCAGCAGTCGAGAGACTCGGAGCTCCTACGAGCAGTACTTC. It encodes CASSRETRSSYEQYF. The chain combines TRBV2 with TRBJ2-7; no reliable D call. Germline V lookup: CDR1 SNHLY, CDR2 FYNNEI. This CDR3 comprises 15 residues. Trimming took off 5 bases at V and 0 bases at J, with 14 bases between the two ends.

The CDR3 loop is CASSPSGGRNEQFF. The CDR3 nucleotides read TGTGCCAGCAGCCCTAGCGGGGGGCGGAATGAGCAGTTCTTC. V gene TRBV5-4 combines with J gene TRBJ2-1; 11 positions agree with TRBD2. Unmatched junction bases numbered 4, after V lost 4 bases and J lost 7 bases. CDR1 and CDR2 (germline): SGHNT, YYREEE (reference sequence). This CDR3 region has 14 residues.

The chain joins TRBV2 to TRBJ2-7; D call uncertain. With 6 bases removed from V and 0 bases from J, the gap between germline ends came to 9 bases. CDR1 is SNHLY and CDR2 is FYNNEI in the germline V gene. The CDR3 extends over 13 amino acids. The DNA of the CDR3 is TGTGCCAGCAGGCTGACTTTCTCCTACGAGCAGTACTTC. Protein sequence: CASRLTFSYEQYF.

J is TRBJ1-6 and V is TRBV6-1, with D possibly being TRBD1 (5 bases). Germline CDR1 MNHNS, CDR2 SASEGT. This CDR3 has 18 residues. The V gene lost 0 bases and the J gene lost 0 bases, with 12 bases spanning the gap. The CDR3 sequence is CASSEANRFSSYNSPLHF. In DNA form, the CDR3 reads TGTGCCAGCAGTGAAGCTAACAGGTTTAGCTCCTATAATTCACCCCTCCACTTT.

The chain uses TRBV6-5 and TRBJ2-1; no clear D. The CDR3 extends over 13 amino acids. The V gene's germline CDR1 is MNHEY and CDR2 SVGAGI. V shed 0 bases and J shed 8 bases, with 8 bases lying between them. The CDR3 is CASSYSRRHEQFF. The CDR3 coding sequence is TGTGCCAGCAGTTACTCGAGGCGACATGAGCAGTTCTTC.

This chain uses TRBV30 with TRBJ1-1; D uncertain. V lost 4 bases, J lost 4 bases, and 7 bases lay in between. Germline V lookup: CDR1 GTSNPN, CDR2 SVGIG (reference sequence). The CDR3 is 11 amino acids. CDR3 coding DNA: TGTGCCTGGAAAGAGGTCACTGAAGCTTTCTTT. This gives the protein CAWKEVTEAFF.

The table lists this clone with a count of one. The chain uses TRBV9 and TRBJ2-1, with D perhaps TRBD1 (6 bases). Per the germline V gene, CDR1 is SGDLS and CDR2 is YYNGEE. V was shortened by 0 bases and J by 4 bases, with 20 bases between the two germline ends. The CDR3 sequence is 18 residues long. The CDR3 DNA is TGTGCCAGCAGCGTAGTTAGGGGGTTGTGGGCCGCGTACAATGAGCAGTTCTTC. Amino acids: CASSVVRGLWAAYNEQFF.

This CDR3 is CASSLGQAPQYF. The CDR3 bases are TGTGCCAGCAGCCTGGGACAGGCGCCGCAGTACTTC. The chain employs TRBV6-5 and TRBJ2-7, with 8 positions matching TRBD1. CDR3 length: 12 residues. Germline assignment: CDR1 MNHEY and CDR2 SVGAGI. V lost 6 bases, J lost 9 bases, and 7 bases stayed unmatched.

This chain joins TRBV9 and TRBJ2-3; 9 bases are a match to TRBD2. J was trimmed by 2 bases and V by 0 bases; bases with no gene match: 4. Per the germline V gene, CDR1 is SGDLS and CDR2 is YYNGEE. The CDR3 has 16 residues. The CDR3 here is CASSVGASGDTDTQYF. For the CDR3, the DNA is TGTGCCAGCAGCGTAGGGGCTAGCGGGGACACAGATACGCAGTATTTT. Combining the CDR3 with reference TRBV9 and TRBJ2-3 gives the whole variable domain DSGVTQTPKHLITATGQRVTLRCSPRSGDLSVYWYQQSLDQGLQFLIQYYNGEERAKGNILERFSAQQFPDLHSELNLSSLELGDSALYFCASSVGASGDTDTQYFGPGTRLTVL.

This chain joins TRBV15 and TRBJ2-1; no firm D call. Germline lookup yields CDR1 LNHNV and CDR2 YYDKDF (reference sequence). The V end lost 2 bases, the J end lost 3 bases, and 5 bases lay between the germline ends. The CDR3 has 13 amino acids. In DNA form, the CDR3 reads TGTGCCACCAGCAGACGTAGCTACAATGAGCAGTTCTTC. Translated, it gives CATSRRSYNEQFF.

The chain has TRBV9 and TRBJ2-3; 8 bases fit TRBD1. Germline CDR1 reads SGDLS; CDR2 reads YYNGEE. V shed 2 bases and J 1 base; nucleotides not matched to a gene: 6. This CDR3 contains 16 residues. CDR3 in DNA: TGTGCCAGCAGCGTCAAACTGACAGGGGGCACAGATACGCAGTATTTT. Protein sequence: CASSVKLTGGTDTQYF.

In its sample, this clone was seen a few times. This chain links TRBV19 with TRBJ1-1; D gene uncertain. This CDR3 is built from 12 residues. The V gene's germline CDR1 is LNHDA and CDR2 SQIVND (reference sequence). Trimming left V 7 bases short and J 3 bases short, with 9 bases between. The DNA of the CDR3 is TGTGCCAGTAAGGAGGATTACACTGAAGCTTTCTTT. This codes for CASKEDYTEAFF.

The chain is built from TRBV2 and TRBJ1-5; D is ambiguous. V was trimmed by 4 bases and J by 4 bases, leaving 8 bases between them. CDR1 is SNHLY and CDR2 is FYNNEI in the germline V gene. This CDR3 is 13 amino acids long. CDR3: CASSVLLNQPQHF. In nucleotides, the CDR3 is TGTGCCAGCAGTGTTTTGTTAAATCAGCCCCAGCATTTT.

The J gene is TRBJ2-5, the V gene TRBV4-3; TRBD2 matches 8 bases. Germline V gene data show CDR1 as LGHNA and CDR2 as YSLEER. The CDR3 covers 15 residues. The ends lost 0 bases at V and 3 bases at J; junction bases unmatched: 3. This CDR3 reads CASSQDGSGEETQYF. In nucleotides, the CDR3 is TGCGCCAGCAGCCAAGATGGTAGCGGGGAAGAGACCCAGTACTTC.

CDR3 sequence: CASRGDRAPYEQYF. The CDR3 nucleotides are TGTGCCAGCAGAGGGGACAGGGCGCCCTACGAGCAGTACTTC. The V call is TRBV6-5, the J call TRBJ2-7; 9 positions match TRBD1. CDR1 and CDR2 from the germline V gene are MNHEY and SVGAGI. The CDR3 has 14 residues. J gave up 2 bases and V 6 bases, and 5 bases lay outside the gene matches.

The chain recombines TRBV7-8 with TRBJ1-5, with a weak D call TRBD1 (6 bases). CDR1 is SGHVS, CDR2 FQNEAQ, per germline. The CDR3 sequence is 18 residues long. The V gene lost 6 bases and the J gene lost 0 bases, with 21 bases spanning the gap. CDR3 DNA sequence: TGTGCCAGCAGATCACGCCCGGCTACAGGGCTTAGCAATCAGCCCCAGCATTTT. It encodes CASRSRPATGLSNQPQHF.

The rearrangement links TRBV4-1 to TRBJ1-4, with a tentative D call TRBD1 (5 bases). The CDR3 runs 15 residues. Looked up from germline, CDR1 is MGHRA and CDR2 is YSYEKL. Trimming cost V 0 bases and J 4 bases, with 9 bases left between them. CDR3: CASSQEGGGNEKLFF. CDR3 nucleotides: TGCGCCAGCAGCCAAGAGGGGGGGGGTAATGAAAAACTGTTTTTT.

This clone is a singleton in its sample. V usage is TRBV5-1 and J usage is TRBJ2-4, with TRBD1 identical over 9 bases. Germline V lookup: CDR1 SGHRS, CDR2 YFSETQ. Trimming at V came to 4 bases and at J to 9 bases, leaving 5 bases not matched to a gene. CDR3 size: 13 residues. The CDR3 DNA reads TGCGCCAGCAGCCCGGGGACAGGGTTCATTCAGTACTTC. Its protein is CASSPGTGFIQYF.

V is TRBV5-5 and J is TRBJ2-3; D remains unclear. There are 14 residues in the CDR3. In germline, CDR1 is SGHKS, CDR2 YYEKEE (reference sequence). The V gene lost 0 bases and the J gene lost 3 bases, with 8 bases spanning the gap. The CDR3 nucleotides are TGTGCCAGCAGCTTGGACATCGAAACAGATACGCAGTATTTT. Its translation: CASSLDIETDTQYF.

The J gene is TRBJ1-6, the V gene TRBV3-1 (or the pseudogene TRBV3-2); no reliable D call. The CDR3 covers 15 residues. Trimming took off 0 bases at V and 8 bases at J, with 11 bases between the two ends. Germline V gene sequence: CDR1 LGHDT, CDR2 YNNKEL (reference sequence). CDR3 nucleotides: TGTGCCAGCAGCCAAGATCCCGACACAGATTCACCCCTCCACTTT. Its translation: CASSQDPDTDSPLHF.

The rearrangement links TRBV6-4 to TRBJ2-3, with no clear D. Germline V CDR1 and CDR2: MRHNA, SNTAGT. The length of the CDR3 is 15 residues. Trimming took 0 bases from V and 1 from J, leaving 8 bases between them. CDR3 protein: CASSDSGMRTDTQYF. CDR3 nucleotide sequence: TGTGCCAGCAGTGACTCCGGTATGCGCACAGATACGCAGTATTTT.

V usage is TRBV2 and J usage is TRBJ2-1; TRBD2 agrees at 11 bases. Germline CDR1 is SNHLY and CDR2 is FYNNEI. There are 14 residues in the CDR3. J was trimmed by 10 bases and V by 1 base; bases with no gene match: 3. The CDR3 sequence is CASSEGLAGGEQFF. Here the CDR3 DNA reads TGTGCCAGCAGTGAAGGGCTAGCGGGGGGAGAGCAGTTCTTC.

The CDR3 spells CASSQEKRGRQFF. DNA of the CDR3: TGTGCCAGCAGCCAAGAAAAGCGGGGCAGGCAGTTCTTC. The chain is built from TRBV4-2 and TRBJ2-1, with 7 bases matching TRBD2. The CDR3 sequence is 13 residues long. The germline gives CDR1 LGHNA, CDR2 YNFKEQ. The ends lost 0 bases at V and 12 bases at J; junction bases unmatched: 5.

The CDR3: CASSQATQGRYEQYF. CDR3 coding DNA: TGCGCCAGCAGCCAAGCTACCCAGGGTAGGTACGAGCAGTACTTC. The V and J genes are TRBV4-1 and TRBJ2-7, with D maybe TRBD1 (5 bases). Trimming pared 1 base from V and 4 bases from J, leaving 14 bases between. CDR1 is MGHRA, CDR2 YSYEKL, per germline. The CDR3 runs 15 residues.

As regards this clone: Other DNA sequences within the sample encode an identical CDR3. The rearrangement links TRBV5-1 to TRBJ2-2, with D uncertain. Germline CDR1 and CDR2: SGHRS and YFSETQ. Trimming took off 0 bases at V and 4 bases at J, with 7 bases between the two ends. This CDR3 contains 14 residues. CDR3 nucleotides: TGCGCCAGCAGCTTGGTTAGAGGCACCGGGGAGCTGTTTTTT. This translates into CASSLVRGTGELFF.

The CDR3 loop reads CASSQAAGELFF. In nucleotides, the CDR3 is TGTGCCAGCAGCCAAGCAGCCGGGGAGCTGTTTTTT. The chain uses TRBV3-1 (or the pseudogene TRBV3-2) and TRBJ2-2, with D unresolved. In germline, CDR1 is LGHDT, CDR2 YNNKEL (reference sequence). The CDR3 sequence is 12 residues long. The V end was cut by 1 base, the J end by 6 bases, with 3 bases between.

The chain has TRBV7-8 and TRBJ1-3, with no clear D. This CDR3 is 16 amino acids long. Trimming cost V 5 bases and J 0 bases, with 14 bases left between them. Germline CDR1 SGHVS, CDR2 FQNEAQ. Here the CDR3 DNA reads TGTGCCAGCAGCCCCCTTTCGAGTTTCTCTGGAAACACCATATATTTT. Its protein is CASSPLSSFSGNTIYF.

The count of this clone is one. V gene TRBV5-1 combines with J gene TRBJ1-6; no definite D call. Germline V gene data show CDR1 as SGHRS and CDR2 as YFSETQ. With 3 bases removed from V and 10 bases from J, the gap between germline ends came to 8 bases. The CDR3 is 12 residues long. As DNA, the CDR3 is TGCGCCAGCAGCTGGGAGGGCTCACCCCTCCACTTT. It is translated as CASSWEGSPLHF.

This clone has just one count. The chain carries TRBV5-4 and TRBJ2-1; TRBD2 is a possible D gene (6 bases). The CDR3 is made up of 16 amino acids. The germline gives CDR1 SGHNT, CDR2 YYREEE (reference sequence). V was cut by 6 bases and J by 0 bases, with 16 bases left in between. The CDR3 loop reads CASTLGSGSSYNEQFF. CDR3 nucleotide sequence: TGTGCCAGCACCCTGGGTAGCGGTAGCTCCTACAATGAGCAGTTCTTC.

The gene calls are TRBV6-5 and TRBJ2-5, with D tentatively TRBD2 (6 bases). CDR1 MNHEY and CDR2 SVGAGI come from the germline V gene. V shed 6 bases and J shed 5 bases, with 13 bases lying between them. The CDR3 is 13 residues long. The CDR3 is CASSGVEGETQYF. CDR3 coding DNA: TGTGCCAGCAGCGGTGTGGAGGGGGAGACCCAGTACTTC.